This T cell receptor beta chain was sequenced in a study of T cells in women clearing cervical HPV infection. This CDR3 contains 14 residues. V lost 6 bases, J lost 1 base, and 13 bases lay in between. Germline-derived CDR1 and CDR2 are LNHDA and SQIVND (reference sequence). Study-level points and caveats: Repertoire richness, not evenness, was significantly elevated in CIN3+ cases versus controls. Richness plus V gene abundances separated cases from controls with AUC 0.8 to 0.85.

Turning to this clone: The antigen remains unidentified. The read gets to within 3 residues of the CDR3 end, and the germline J gene fills in the rest.

Method: immunoSEQ multiplex PCR; TCRdb's copy keeps in-frame clones and lacks some. The ten most abundant clones cover roughly 9.1% of a sample with roughly 23,000 clones. The chain has TRBV19 and TRBJ2-7; possible D gene TRBD1, 6 bases. This TCR came from a woman aged 18-70 years with a cervical HPV16 infection that either progressed to CIN3+ or cleared (not recorded which). Sequencing input: blood buffy coat. The CDR3 region is CASRPHRGSYEQYF. The covered CDR3 bases are TGTGCCAGTAGGCCCCATAGGGGGTCCTACGAG.